There are a few counts of the clone carrying this T cell receptor beta chain. Its cognate antigen is unknown. The record originates from a study of T-cell memory formation after mild COVID-19. On the study more broadly: There were largely donor-specific TCR clusters. Study-wide findings and caveats: The study detected some responding clones in pre-infection memory, suggesting cross-reactive memory joined.

The CDR3 totals 13 residues. Trimming took 4 bases from V and 3 from J; bases not matched to a gene: 3. CDR1 and CDR2 from the germline V gene are KGHSH and LQKENI. TCRdb re-derived calls from the 5' RACE reads in MiXCR, one entry per CDR3 protein. Of 450,000 or so distinct CDR3 sequences in the sample, 20% to 25% are singletons; the top ten hold around 13%. The chain combines TRBV18 with TRBJ2-7, with 7 bases lining up with TRBD1. The clonotype was recovered from an adult woman who had mild COVID-19 (a few samples of this study predate the infection). Cell type and time point are not known. The sequencing sample was made of PBMCs or a T cell subset sorted from them (not recorded which). CDR3 sequence reads: CASSRGQFYEQYF. CDR3 nucleotides: TGTGCCAGCTCACGGGGACAGTTCTACGAGCAGTACTTC.